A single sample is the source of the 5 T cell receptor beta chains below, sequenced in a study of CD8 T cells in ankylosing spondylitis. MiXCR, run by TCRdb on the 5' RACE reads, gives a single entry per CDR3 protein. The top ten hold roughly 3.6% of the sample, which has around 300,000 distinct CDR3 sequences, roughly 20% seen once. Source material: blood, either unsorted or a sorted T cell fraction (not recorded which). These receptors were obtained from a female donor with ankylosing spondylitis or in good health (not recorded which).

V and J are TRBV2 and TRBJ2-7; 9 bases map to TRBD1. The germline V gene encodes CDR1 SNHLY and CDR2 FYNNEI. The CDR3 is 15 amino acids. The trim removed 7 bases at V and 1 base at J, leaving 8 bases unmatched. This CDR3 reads CASKADRGGSYEQYF. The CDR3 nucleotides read TGTGCCAGCAAAGCGGACAGGGGAGGTTCCTACGAGCAGTACTTC.

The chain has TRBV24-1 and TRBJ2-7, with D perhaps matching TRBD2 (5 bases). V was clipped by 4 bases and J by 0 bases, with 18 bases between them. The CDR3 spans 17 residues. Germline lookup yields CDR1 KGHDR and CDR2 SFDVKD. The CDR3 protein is CATSDTTRRGFSYEQYF. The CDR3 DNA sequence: TGTGCCACCAGTGACACGACCCGCAGAGGGTTCTCCTACGAGCAGTACTTC.

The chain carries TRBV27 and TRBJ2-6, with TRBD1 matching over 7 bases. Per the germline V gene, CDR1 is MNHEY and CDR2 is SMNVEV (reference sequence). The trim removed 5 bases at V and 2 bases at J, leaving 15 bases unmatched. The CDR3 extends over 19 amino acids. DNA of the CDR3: TGTGCCAGCAGTCCGAACAGGGGACAGAGACGCCCTGGGGCCAACGTCCTGACTTTC. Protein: CASSPNRGQRRPGANVLTF. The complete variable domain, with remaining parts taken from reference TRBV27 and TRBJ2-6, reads EAQVTQNPRYLITVTGKKLTVTCSQNMNHEYMSWYRQDPGLGLRQIYYSMNVEVTDKGDVPEGYKVSRKEKRNFPLILESPSPNQTSLYFCASSPNRGQRRPGANVLTFGAGSRLTVL.

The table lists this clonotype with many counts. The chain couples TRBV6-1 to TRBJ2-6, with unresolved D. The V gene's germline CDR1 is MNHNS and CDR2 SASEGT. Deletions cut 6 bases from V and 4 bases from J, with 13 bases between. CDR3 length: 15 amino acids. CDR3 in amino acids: CASSSFLEGANVLTF. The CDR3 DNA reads TGTGCCAGCAGCAGTTTTTTGGAAGGGGCCAACGTCCTGACTTTC.

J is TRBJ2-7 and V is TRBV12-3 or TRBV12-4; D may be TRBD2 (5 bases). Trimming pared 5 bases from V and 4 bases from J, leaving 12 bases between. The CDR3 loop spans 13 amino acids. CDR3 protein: CASSRELSYEQYF. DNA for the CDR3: TGTGCCAGCAGTCGGGAACTTTCTTACGAGCAGTACTTC.